These T cell receptor beta chains were read from a single sample in a study of radiotherapy plus CTLA-4 blockade in lung cancer. Profiled with immunoSEQ multiplex PCR; TCRdb holds only in-frame clones, not every one. Of 95,000 to 150,000 clones in the sample, approximately 90% are singletons; the top ten hold roughly 6.9%. Source: peripheral blood, taken from a patient treated with radiotherapy plus ipilimumab. These receptor sequences come from a human donor with non-small cell lung cancer that progressed on radiotherapy plus ipilimumab. Both conserved end residues are part of each CDR3. The D gene is left open where the match is weak. Part of the rows lack a size; the others show once, few, many or a class for expanded clones.

clone size	J gene	V gene	D gene	CDR3 DNA	CDR3 protein
-	TRBJ2-7	TRBV6-5	TRBD1	TGTGCCAGCAGAACCGGGACAGGTCCCTACGAGCAGTACTTC	CASRTGTGPYEQYF
once	TRBJ2-5	TRBV7-3	-	TGTGCCAGCAGCTCCCTAGTACAAGAGACCCAGTACTTC	CASSSLVQETQYF
-	TRBJ2-5	TRBV5-1	TRBD2	TGCGCCAGCAGCCGTCTAGCGGGAGAAGAGACCCAGTACTTC	CASSRLAGEETQYF
few	TRBJ2-7	TRBV20-1	-	TGCAGTGCTAGCCCGGAGGTCGAGCAGTACTTC	CSASPEVEQYF
-	TRBJ1-5	TRBV7-9	-	TGTGCCAGCAGCCCCTCCGGACAGAGCAATCAGCCCCAGCATTTT	CASSPSGQSNQPQHF
-	TRBJ1-1	TRBV19	-	TGTGCCAGTAGCCCCCAGTGGGGGAGCGTCATTGAAGCTTTCTTT	CASSPQWGSVIEAFF
-	TRBJ2-3	TRBV6-1	TRBD2	TGTGCCAGCAGTGAAAGAGCCGGGGGGGGCCGCACAGATACGCAGTATTTT	CASSERAGGGRTDTQYF
-	TRBJ1-1	TRBV19	-	TGTGCCAGTAGTCAAGGTGTCACTGAAGCTTTCTTT	CASSQGVTEAFF
-	TRBJ1-5	TRBV7-9	-	TGTGCCAGCAGCTTAGATGGAACGCCCCAGCATTTT	CASSLDGTPQHF
-	TRBJ2-7	TRBV6-1	-	TGTGCCAGCAGTTCTGGTAGCGAGCAGTACTTC	CASSSGSEQYF
-	TRBJ2-3	TRBV30	-	TGTGCCTGGAGTGTATTGGCCACAGATACGCAGTATTTT	CAWSVLATDTQYF
once	TRBJ1-1	TRBV10-1	-	TGCGCCAGCAGTGAGAGGGGGAAGAACACTGAAGCTTTCTTT	CASSERGKNTEAFF
-	TRBJ2-3	TRBV10-3	TRBD1	TGTGCCATCAATGGACAGGGAAAGGCAGATACGCAGTATTTT	CAINGQGKADTQYF
-	TRBJ2-1	TRBV5-1	-	TGCGCCAGCAGCCCCAGGGACAACTATGAGCAGTTCTTC	CASSPRDNYEQFF
-	TRBJ2-1	TRBV20-1	-	TGCAGTGCTAGCAGGGTTGGTGAGCAGTTCTTC	CSASRVGEQFF
-	TRBJ1-2	TRBV29-1	-	TGCAGCGTTGAGGAGCATGGCTACACCTTC	CSVEEHGYTF
once	TRBJ2-1	TRBV11-3	-	TGTGCCAGCAGCTTAGTATCGAGCGGATCTGAGCAGTTCTTC	CASSLVSSGSEQFF
-	TRBJ1-3	TRBV7-9	-	TGTGCCAGCAGCAATCGTACAGGTCAGGTTGGAAACACCATATATTTT	CASSNRTGQVGNTIYF
-	TRBJ2-3	TRBV27	-	TGTGCCAGCTCTGCCAACACAGATACGCAGTATTTT	CASSANTDTQYF
-	TRBJ2-2	TRBV11-3	TRBD2	TGTGCCAGCAGCTTAGGCGAGGGACTAAAGAACACCGGGGAGCTGTTTTTT	CASSLGEGLKNTGELFF
-	TRBJ2-1	TRBV7-9	TRBD1	TGTGCCAGCAGCTTACCCCGGGACAGGTGGGACAATGAGCAGTTCTTC	CASSLPRDRWDNEQFF
-	TRBJ2-5	TRBV18	-	TGTGCCAGCTCACCACCGAGTAGTTCAGGGGAGACCCAGTACTTC	CASSPPSSSGETQYF
few	TRBJ1-3	TRBV19	-	TGTGCCAGTACACTATTATCAGTCTCTGGAAACACCATATATTTT	CASTLLSVSGNTIYF
-	TRBJ2-7	TRBV19	TRBD1	TGTGCCAGTAGTCCCGGGACAGGGGGCGAGCAGTACTTC	CASSPGTGGEQYF
-	TRBJ1-5	TRBV19	TRBD1	TGTGCCAGTAGCGGAGACAGGGTTCAGCCCCAGCATTTT	CASSGDRVQPQHF
-	TRBJ1-1	TRBV5-1	TRBD1	TGCGCCAGCAGCTTTGGGGGACGACTCGGACAGGGGGTGTTGAACACTGAAGCTTTCTTT	CASSFGGRLGQGVLNTEAFF
-	TRBJ2-7	TRBV5-4	-	TGTGCCAGCAGCTTGGGACCTATAAGCTCCTACGAGCAGTACTTC	CASSLGPISSYEQYF
once	TRBJ1-2	TRBV6-1	-	TGTGCCAGCAGCCAGGGTTACTATGGCTACACCTTC	CASSQGYYGYTF
once	TRBJ2-2	TRBV9	-	TGTGCCAGCAGCGTAGCTGGGAACACCGGGGAGCTGTTTTTT	CASSVAGNTGELFF
-	TRBJ2-3	TRBV5-6	TRBD1	TGTGCCAGCAGCTCCGGGACAGGGGGAACAGATACGCAGTATTTT	CASSSGTGGTDTQYF
once	TRBJ2-1	TRBV18	-	TGTGCCAGCTCACCGATAGTCTCCTACAATGAGCAGTTCTTC	CASSPIVSYNEQFF
once	TRBJ2-2	TRBV9	-	TGTGCCAGCAGCGTAGAGCCGAACACCGGGGAGCTGTTTTTT	CASSVEPNTGELFF
-	TRBJ2-7	TRBV21-1	-	TGTGCCAGCAGCAAAAGGAGGGCAGGGTACCAAAGGTCCTACGAGCAGTACTTC	CASSKRRAGYQRSYEQYF
-	TRBJ2-2	TRBV2	-	TGTGCCAGCAGAGGAACGCCTGCGAACACCGGGGAGCTGTTTTTT	CASRGTPANTGELFF
-	TRBJ2-3	TRBV7-9	TRBD2	TGTGCCAGCAGCCTGGGACTAGCGACAAGCACAGATACGCAGTATTTT	CASSLGLATSTDTQYF
-	TRBJ2-7	TRBV7-8	TRBD1	TGTGCCAGCAGCGCATCGGGCAGGGGGCACGAGCAGTACTTC	CASSASGRGHEQYF
once	TRBJ2-2	TRBV30	TRBD2	TGTGCCTGGAGTGCACTAGCGGGGGGCACCGGGGAGCTGTTTTTT	CAWSALAGGTGELFF
-	TRBJ2-7	TRBV6-6	TRBD2	TGTGCCAGCTTTCCTGGCGGGAGTAGCTCCTACGAGCAGTACTTC	CASFPGGSSSYEQYF
-	TRBJ2-7	TRBV5-1	TRBD2	TGCGCCAGCAGCTTAATTACGGGACTAGCGGGACCCTACGAGCAGTACTTC	CASSLITGLAGPYEQYF
-	TRBJ1-2	TRBV5-1	TRBD1	TGCGCCAGCAGCTTGTCAGGGGGCGGTTATGGCTACACCTTC	CASSLSGGGYGYTF
-	TRBJ1-5	TRBV6-1	TRBD1	TGTGCCAGCAGTGAAAGTGGTGGACAGGGAACTCAGCCCCAGCATTTT	CASSESGGQGTQPQHF
-	TRBJ1-1	TRBV6-5	-	TGTGCCAGCAGTTCCAGATTCGGAAACACTGAAGCTTTCTTT	CASSSRFGNTEAFF
-	TRBJ2-7	TRBV6-5	-	TGTGCCAGCTCACGGAACTACGAGCAGTACTTC	CASSRNYEQYF
-	TRBJ2-7	TRBV28	-	TGTGCCAGCAGTTTATTGCGGCGGAGCGGGTACGAGCAGTACTTC	CASSLLRRSGYEQYF
once	TRBJ2-2	TRBV29-1	TRBD1	TGCAGCGTGGGGGCCCCTACAGGGGTGTACACCGGGGAGCTGTTTTTT	CSVGAPTGVYTGELFF
-	TRBJ1-1	TRBV5-1	TRBD1	TGCGCCAGCAGCCCCAGGGGGGGGGCACAGAACACTGAAGCTTTCTTT	CASSPRGGAQNTEAFF
-	TRBJ2-7	TRBV18	TRBD1	TGTGCCAGCTCCTTCGGACAGGGACCCTACGAGCAGTACTTC	CASSFGQGPYEQYF
-	TRBJ2-3	TRBV9	TRBD2	TGTGCCAGCAGCGCCCCTAGCGGGACCACAGATACGCAGTATTTT	CASSAPSGTTDTQYF
-	TRBJ2-3	TRBV7-9	TRBD2	TGTGCCAGCAGCTTACCGCGACTAGCAGTAGGGGATACGCAGTATTTT	CASSLPRLAVGDTQYF
-	TRBJ1-1	TRBV4-1	-	TGCGCCAGCAGCCAAGCGGAGCGGGGAGGGAACACTGAAGCTTTCTTT	CASSQAERGGNTEAFF
-	TRBJ2-1	TRBV19	TRBD2	TGTGCCAGTAGTATTGGTTTTGGTAGCGGGAGGATCGATGAGCAGTTCTTC	CASSIGFGSGRIDEQFF
-	TRBJ2-7	TRBV15	-	TGTGCCACCAGCAGAGATGATAGCGGTTCCTACGAGCAGTACTTC	CATSRDDSGSYEQYF
-	TRBJ2-7	TRBV5-6	-	TGTGCCAGCAGCGCCGACTGGGTCTCCTTCGAGCAGTACTTC	CASSADWVSFEQYF
-	TRBJ2-7	TRBV5-1	TRBD2	TGCGCCAGCAGCTCGGGACTAGTGGTCTACGAGCAGTACTTC	CASSSGLVVYEQYF
-	TRBJ2-7	TRBV6-6	TRBD1	TGTGCCAGCAGTGCTCCGTCGGGACAGGCCTACGAGCAGTACTTC	CASSAPSGQAYEQYF